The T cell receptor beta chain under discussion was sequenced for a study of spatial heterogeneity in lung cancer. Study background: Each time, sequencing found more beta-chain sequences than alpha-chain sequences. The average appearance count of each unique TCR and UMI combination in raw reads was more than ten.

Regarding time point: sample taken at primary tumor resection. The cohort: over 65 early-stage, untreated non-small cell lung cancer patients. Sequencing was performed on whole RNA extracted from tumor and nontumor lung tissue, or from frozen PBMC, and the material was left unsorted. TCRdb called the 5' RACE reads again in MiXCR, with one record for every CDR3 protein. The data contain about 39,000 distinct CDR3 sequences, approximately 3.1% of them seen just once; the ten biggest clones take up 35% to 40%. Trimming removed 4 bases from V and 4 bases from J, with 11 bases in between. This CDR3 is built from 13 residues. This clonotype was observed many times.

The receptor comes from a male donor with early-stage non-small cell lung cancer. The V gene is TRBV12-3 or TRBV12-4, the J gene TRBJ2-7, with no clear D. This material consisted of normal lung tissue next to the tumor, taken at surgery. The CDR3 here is CASSSTLGYEQYF. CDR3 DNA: TGTGCCAGCAGTTCCACTCTGGGGTACGAGCAGTACTTC.